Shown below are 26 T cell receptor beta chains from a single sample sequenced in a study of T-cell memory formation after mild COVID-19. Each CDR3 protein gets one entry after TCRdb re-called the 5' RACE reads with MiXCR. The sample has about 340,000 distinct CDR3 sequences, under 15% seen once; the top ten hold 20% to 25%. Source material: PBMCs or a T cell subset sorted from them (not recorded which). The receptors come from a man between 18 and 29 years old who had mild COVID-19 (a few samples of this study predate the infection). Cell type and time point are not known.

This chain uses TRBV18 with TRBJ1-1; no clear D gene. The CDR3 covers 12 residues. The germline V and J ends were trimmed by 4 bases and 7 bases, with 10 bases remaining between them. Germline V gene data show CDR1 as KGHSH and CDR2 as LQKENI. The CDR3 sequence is CASSQSRNEAFF. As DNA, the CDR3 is TGTGCCAGCTCACAGTCCCGTAATGAAGCTTTCTTT. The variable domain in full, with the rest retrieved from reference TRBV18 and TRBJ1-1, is NAGVMQNPRHLVRRRGQEARLRCSPMKGHSHVYWYRQLPEEGLKFMVYLQKENIIDESGMPKERFSAEFPKEGPSILRIQQVVRGDSAAYFCASSQSRNEAFFGQGTRLTVV.

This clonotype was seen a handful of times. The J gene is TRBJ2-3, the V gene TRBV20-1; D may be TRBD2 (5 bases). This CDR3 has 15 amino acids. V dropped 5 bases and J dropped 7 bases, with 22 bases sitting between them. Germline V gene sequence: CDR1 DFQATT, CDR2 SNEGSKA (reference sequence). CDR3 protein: CSAAPQRVPPHTQYF. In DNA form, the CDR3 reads TGCAGTGCTGCTCCCCAGAGGGTACCCCCCCATACGCAGTATTTT.

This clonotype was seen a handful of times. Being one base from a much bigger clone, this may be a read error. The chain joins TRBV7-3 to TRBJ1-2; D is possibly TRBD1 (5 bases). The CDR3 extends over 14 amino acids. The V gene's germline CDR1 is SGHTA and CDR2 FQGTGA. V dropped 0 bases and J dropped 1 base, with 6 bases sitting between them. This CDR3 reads CASSLTGGNYGYTF. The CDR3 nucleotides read TGTGCCAGCAGCTTAACGGGGGGTAACTATGGCTACACCTTC.

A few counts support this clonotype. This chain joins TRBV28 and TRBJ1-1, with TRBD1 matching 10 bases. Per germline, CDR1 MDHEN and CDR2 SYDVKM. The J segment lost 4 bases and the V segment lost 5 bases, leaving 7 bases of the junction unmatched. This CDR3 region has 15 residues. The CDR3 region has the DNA TGTGCCAGCAGTCCCGGGACAGGGGTTGCCACTGAAGCTTTCTTT. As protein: CASSPGTGVATEAFF. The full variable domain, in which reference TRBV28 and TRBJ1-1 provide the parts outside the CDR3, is DVKVTQSSRYLVKRTGEKVFLECVQDMDHENMFWYRQDPGLGLRLIYFSYDVKMKEKGDIPEGYSVSREKKERFSLILESASTNQTSMYLCASSPGTGVATEAFFGQGTRLTVV.

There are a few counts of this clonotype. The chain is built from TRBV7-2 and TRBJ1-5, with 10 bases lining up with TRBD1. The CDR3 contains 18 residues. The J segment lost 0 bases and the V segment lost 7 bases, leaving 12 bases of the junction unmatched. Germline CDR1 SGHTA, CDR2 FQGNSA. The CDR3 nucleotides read TGTGCCAGCACCCTAGACGGGACAGGGGCATATAGCAATCAGCCCCAGCATTTT. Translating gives CASTLDGTGAYSNQPQHF.

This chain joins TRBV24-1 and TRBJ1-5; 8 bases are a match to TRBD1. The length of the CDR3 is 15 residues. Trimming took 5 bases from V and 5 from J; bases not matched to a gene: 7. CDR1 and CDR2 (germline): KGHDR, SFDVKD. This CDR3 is CATSAGTGIDQPQHF. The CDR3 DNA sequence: TGTGCCACCAGTGCCGGGACAGGAATAGATCAGCCCCAGCATTTT.

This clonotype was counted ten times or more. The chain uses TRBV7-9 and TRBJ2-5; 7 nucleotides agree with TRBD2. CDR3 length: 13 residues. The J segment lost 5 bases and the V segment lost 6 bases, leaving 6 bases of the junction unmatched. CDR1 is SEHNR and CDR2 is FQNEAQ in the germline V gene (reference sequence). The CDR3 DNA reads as TGTGCCAGCAGTTACGGGACTACGGAGACCCAGTACTTC. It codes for CASSYGTTETQYF.

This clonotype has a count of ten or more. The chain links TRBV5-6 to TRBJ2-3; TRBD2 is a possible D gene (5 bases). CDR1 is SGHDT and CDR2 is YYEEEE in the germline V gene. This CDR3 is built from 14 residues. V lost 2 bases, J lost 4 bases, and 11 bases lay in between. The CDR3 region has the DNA TGTGCCAGCAGCTTAGGGCTAGCAGCAGATACGCAGTATTTT. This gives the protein CASSLGLAADTQYF.

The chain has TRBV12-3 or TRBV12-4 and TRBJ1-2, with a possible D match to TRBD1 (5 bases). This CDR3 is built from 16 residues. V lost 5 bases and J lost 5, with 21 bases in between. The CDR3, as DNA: TGTGCCAGCAGTCCCACGGGGGGAATACAACCTTATGGCTACACCTTC. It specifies CASSPTGGIQPYGYTF.

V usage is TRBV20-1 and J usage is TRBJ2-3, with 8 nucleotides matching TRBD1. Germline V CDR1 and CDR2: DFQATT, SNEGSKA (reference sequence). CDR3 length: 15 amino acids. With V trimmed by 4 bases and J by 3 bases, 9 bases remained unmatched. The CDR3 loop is CSAKGATGETDTQYF. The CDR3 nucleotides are TGCAGTGCTAAGGGGGCGACAGGGGAGACAGATACGCAGTATTTT.

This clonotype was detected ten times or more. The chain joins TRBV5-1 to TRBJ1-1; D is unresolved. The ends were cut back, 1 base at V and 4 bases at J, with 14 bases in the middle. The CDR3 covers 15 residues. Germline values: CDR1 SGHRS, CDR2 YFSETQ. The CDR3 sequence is CASSLLDRVATEAFF. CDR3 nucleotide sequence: TGCGCCAGCAGCTTGCTCGATCGGGTTGCCACTGAAGCTTTCTTT.

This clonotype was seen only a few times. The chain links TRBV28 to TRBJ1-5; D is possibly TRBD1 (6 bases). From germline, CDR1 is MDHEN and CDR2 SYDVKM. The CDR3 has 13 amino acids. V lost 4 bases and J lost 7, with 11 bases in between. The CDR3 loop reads CASSSGARQPQHF. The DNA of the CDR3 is TGTGCCAGCAGTTCAGGGGCGAGGCAGCCCCAGCATTTT. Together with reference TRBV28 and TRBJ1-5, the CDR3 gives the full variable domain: DVKVTQSSRYLVKRTGEKVFLECVQDMDHENMFWYRQDPGLGLRLIYFSYDVKMKEKGDIPEGYSVSREKKERFSLILESASTNQTSMYLCASSSGARQPQHFGDGTRLSIL.

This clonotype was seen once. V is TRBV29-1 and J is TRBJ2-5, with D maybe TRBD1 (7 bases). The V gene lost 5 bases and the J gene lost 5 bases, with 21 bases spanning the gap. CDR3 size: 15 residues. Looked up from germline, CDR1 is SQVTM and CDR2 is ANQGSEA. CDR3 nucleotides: TGCAGCGTTCAGGGGACCAGGGGGGCAAGGGAGACCCAGTACTTC. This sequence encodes CSVQGTRGARETQYF.

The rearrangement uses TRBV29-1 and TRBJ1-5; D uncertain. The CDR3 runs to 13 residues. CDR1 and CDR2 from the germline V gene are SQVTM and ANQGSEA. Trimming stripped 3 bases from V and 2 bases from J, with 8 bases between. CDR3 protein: CSVEVGGNQPQHF. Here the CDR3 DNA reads TGCAGCGTTGAGGTCGGTGGCAATCAGCCCCAGCATTTT.

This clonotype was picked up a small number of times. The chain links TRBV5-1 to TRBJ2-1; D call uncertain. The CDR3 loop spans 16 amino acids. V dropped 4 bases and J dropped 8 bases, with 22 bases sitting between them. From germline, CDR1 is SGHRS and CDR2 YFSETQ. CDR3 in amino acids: CASSPTPGVVGDEQFF. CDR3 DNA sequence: TGCGCCAGCAGCCCAACTCCTGGAGTAGTGGGCGATGAGCAGTTCTTC.

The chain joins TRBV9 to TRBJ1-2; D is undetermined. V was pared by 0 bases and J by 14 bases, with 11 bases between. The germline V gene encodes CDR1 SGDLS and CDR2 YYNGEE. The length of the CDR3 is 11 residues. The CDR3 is CASSVGTALTF. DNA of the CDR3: TGTGCCAGCAGCGTAGGGACGGCACTAACCTTC.

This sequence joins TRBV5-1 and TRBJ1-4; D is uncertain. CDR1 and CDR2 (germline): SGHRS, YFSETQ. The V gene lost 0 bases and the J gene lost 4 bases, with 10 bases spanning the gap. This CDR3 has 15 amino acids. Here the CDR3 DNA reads TGCGCCAGCAGCTTGGGGCAGACCGGTAATGAAAAACTGTTTTTT. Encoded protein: CASSLGQTGNEKLFF.

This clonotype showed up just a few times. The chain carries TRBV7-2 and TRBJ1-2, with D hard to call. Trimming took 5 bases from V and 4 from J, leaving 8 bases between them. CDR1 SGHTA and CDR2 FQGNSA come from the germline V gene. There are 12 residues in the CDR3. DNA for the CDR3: TGTGCCAGCAGCACCTTAGGCTATGGCTACACCTTC. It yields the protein CASSTLGYGYTF.

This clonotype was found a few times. The DNA for the CDR3 is TGTGCCAGCAGCGGGGGACAGTGGGCCGGGGAGCTGTTTTTT. It yields the protein CASSGGQWAGELFF. J is TRBJ2-2 and V is TRBV9; 7 positions agree with TRBD1. Germline CDR1 and CDR2: SGDLS and YYNGEE. V dropped 3 bases and J dropped 6; count of bases not matched to a gene: 5. The CDR3 covers 14 residues.

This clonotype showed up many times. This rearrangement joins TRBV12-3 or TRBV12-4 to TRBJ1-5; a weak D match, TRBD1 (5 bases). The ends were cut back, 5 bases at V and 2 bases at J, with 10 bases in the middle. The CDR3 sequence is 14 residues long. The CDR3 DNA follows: TGTGCCAGCAGTCCGCCGGGGGGCAATCAGCCCCAGCATTTT. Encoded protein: CASSPPGGNQPQHF.

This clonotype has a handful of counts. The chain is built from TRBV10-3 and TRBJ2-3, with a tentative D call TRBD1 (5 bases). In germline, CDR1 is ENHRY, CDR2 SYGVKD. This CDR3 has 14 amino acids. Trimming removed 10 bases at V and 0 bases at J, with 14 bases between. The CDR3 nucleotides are TGTGCCACCCAGGGTACTGCTAGCACAGATACGCAGTATTTT. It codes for CATQGTASTDTQYF.

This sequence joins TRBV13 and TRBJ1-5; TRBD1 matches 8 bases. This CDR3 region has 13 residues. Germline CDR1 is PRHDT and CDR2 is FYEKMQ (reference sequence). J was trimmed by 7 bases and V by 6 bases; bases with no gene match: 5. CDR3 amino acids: CASSSTGEQPQHF. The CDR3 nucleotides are TGTGCCAGCAGTTCGACAGGGGAGCAGCCCCAGCATTTT.

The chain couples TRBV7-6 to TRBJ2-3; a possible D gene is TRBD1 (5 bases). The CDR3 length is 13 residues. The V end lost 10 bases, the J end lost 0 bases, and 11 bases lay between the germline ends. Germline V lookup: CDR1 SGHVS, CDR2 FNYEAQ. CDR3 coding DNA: TGTGCCATCATTCCAGGGAGCACAGATACGCAGTATTTT. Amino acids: CAIIPGSTDTQYF.

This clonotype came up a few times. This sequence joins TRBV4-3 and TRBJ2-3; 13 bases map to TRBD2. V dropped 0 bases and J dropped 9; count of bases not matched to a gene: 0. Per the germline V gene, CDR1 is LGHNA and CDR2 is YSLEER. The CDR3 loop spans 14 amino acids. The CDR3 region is CASSQETSGGTQYF. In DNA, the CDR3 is TGCGCCAGCAGCCAAGAGACTAGCGGGGGGACGCAGTATTTT.

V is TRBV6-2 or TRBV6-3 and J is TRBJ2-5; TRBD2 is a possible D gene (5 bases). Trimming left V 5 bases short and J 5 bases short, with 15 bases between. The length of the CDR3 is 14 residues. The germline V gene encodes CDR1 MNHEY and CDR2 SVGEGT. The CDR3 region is CASSTTSSGETQYF. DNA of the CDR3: TGTGCCAGCAGTACCACTAGTTCGGGGGAGACCCAGTACTTC.

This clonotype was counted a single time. In DNA, the CDR3 is TGCAGTGCTAGAGTAAGTCGGCGAGTCCAAGAGACCCAGTACTTC. Protein: CSARVSRRVQETQYF. The genes are TRBV20-1 and TRBJ2-5; no definite D call. Deletions cut 1 base from V and 1 base from J, with 13 bases between. From germline, CDR1 is DFQATT and CDR2 SNEGSKA (reference sequence). The length of the CDR3 is 15 residues.